These 18 T cell receptor beta chains came from one sample sequenced in a study of blood T cell repertoires in COVID-19. Clones were sequenced by immunoSEQ multiplex PCR, and TCRdb holds only the in-frame ones, with some missing. This sample has about 170,000 clones; about 86% occur once, and the top ten carry approximately 19%. The sample taken for sequencing was peripheral blood. The source is a woman aged 70-85 years who had recovered from COVID-19.

V gene TRBV18 combines with J gene TRBJ2-5; tentative D call: TRBD2 (5 bases). The length of the CDR3 is 16 residues. V lost 3 bases to trimming and J lost 1 base, with 15 bases between them. Per germline, CDR1 KGHSH and CDR2 LQKENI. The CDR3 DNA is TGTGCCAGCTCACCGCCCGGTGGAGCGGTCCAAGAGACCCAGTACTTC. It translates to CASSPPGGAVQETQYF. The whole variable domain, filled in from reference TRBV18 and TRBJ2-5, reads NAGVMQNPRHLVRRRGQEARLRCSPMKGHSHVYWYRQLPEEGLKFMVYLQKENIIDESGMPKERFSAEFPKEGPSILRIQQVVRGDSAAYFCASSPPGGAVQETQYFGPGTRLLVL.

The J gene is TRBJ2-7, the V gene TRBV18; 7 bases are shared with TRBD1. The J segment lost 2 bases and the V segment lost 2 bases, leaving 6 bases of the junction unmatched. The CDR3 contains 15 residues. Germline V gene data show CDR1 as KGHSH and CDR2 as LQKENI. The CDR3 loop is CASSPDRESAYEQYF. CDR3 DNA: TGTGCCAGCTCACCAGACAGGGAATCTGCCTACGAGCAGTACTTC.

This chain connects TRBV9 to TRBJ2-7, with D uncertain. This CDR3 spans 13 amino acids. CDR1 SGDLS and CDR2 YYNGEE come from the germline V gene. V gave up 0 bases and J gave up 7 bases, with 11 bases separating them. The CDR3 region has the DNA TGTGCCAGCAGCGTAGGTGGCTCCGGGGAGCAGTACTTC. It encodes CASSVGGSGEQYF.

The J gene is TRBJ2-7, the V gene TRBV6-2 or TRBV6-3; 8 bases are shared with TRBD1. CDR3 size: 16 residues. Germline trimming cut 0 bases from V and 0 bases from J; bases unmatched to any gene: 4. CDR1 is MNHEY, CDR2 SVGEGT, per germline. CDR3 sequence reads: CASSYSRDRPSYEQYF. In DNA form, the CDR3 reads TGTGCCAGCAGTTACTCGCGGGACAGGCCCTCCTACGAGCAGTACTTC.

This clone appeared once. The V and J genes are TRBV30 and TRBJ1-5, with TRBD1 matching 7 bases. The germline gives CDR1 GTSNPN, CDR2 SVGIG (reference sequence). The CDR3 runs 14 residues. With 0 bases clipped from V and 11 bases from J, the junction kept 10 bases outside the gene matches. CDR3 in DNA: TGTGCCTGGAGTGTAGGCCAGGGGGAGCGGGCCCAGCATTTT. Amino acid sequence: CAWSVGQGERAQHF.

The J gene is TRBJ2-1, the V gene TRBV19; a weak D match, TRBD2 (6 bases). Germline V lookup: CDR1 LNHDA, CDR2 SQIVND (reference sequence). V was trimmed by 3 bases and J by 0 bases, leaving 9 bases between them. The CDR3 is 15 residues long. CDR3 coding DNA: TGTGCCAGTAGTATGGGGACTGCCTCCTACAATGAGCAGTTCTTC. This translates into CASSMGTASYNEQFF.

This clone was observed a single time. Different DNA sequences within this sample yield the same CDR3. The rearrangement uses TRBV18 and TRBJ1-3, with TRBD1 as a possible D gene (5 bases). Germline loops: CDR1 KGHSH, CDR2 LQKENI. This CDR3 has 16 residues. V was pared by 3 bases and J by 0 bases, with 12 bases between. The DNA of the CDR3 is TGTGCCAGCTCACCCCAGGGTCCTTCCTCTGGAAACACCATATATTTT. Protein: CASSPQGPSSGNTIYF. Variable domain in full (rest from reference TRBV18 and TRBJ1-3): NAGVMQNPRHLVRRRGQEARLRCSPMKGHSHVYWYRQLPEEGLKFMVYLQKENIIDESGMPKERFSAEFPKEGPSILRIQQVVRGDSAAYFCASSPQGPSSGNTIYFGEGSWLTVV.

V and J are TRBV18 and TRBJ1-2; TRBD1 matches 8 bases. The CDR3 consists of 16 residues. V gave up 2 bases and J gave up 4 bases; unmatched junction bases: 9. The germline gives CDR1 KGHSH, CDR2 LQKENI. The CDR3 spells CASSPSGTGLSYGYTF. CDR3 in DNA: TGTGCCAGCTCACCATCCGGGACAGGACTATCCTATGGCTACACCTTC.

The V gene is TRBV12-3 or TRBV12-4, the J gene TRBJ2-5; TRBD2 matches at 9 bases. Unmatched junction bases numbered 4, after V lost 6 bases and J lost 5 bases. The CDR3 spans 13 residues. In nucleotides, the CDR3 is TGTGCCAGCAGGGCGGGGGGGCGTGAGACCCAGTACTTC. Its protein product is CASRAGGRETQYF.

The rearrangement joins TRBV12-3 or TRBV12-4 to TRBJ1-1; unclear D gene. V lost 7 bases, J lost 3 bases, and 12 bases lay in between. There are 13 residues in the CDR3. The DNA for the CDR3 is TGTGCCAGCACCCGGACGAGGGACACTGAAGCTTTCTTT. Its protein product is CASTRTRDTEAFF.

The chain couples TRBV3-1 (or the pseudogene TRBV3-2) to TRBJ1-3, with 7 bases identical to TRBD1. Germline CDR1 LGHDT, CDR2 YNNKEL (reference sequence). The CDR3 has 14 residues. The J segment lost 2 bases and the V segment lost 2 bases, leaving 0 bases of the junction unmatched. CDR3 bases: TGTGCCAGCAGCCAACAGGGGGCTGGAAACACCATATATTTT. Residues: CASSQQGAGNTIYF.

A single count supports this clone. This chain uses TRBV15 with TRBJ2-5; 11 positions match TRBD2. Per the germline V gene, CDR1 is LNHNV and CDR2 is YYDKDF (reference sequence). The CDR3 extends over 18 amino acids. The V and J ends lost 0 bases and 2 bases, in that order; junction bases with no gene match: 8. CDR3 loop: CATSRDHLAGGSQETQYF. In DNA, the CDR3 is TGTGCCACCAGCAGAGATCACCTAGCGGGAGGATCACAAGAGACCCAGTACTTC. Full variable domain (missing parts from reference TRBV15 and TRBJ2-5): DAMVIQNPRYQVTQFGKPVTLSCSQTLNHNVMYWYQQKSSQAPKLLFHYYDKDFNNEADTPDNFQSRRPNTSFCFLDIRSPGLGDTAMYLCATSRDHLAGGSQETQYFGPGTRLLVL.

This chain joins TRBV5-1 and TRBJ2-7; perhaps TRBD2 as D (5 bases). The CDR3 sequence is 13 residues long. Germline CDR1 SGHRS, CDR2 YFSETQ. Trimming left V 5 bases short and J 6 bases short, with 15 bases between. The CDR3 protein is CASSRPPAGEQYF. CDR3 in DNA: TGCGCCAGCAGTAGGCCACCCGCGGGCGAGCAGTACTTC.

The V and J genes are TRBV29-1 and TRBJ1-1, with D maybe TRBD1 (5 bases). Deletions cut 7 bases from V and 5 bases from J, with 14 bases between. This CDR3 has 12 amino acids. Germline assignment: CDR1 SQVTM and CDR2 ANQGSEA. Here the CDR3 reads CSAARGGTEAFF. CDR3 coding DNA: TGCAGCGCCGCCCGGGGGGGTACTGAAGCTTTCTTT.

The CDR3 spells CASSQMGDTVEKLFF. CDR3 bases: TGCGCCAGCAGCCAGATGGGGGACACCGTTGAAAAACTGTTTTTT. The chain has TRBV4-1 and TRBJ1-4, with D perhaps matching TRBD1 (6 bases). This CDR3 is built from 15 residues. Germline V gives CDR1 MGHRA, CDR2 YSYEKL. V lost 3 bases and J 7 bases, leaving 15 bases between the germline ends.

This clone has only a few counts. The chain carries TRBV12-5 and TRBJ1-6; no clear D. The CDR3 contains 14 residues. CDR1 is LGHNT, CDR2 FRNRAP, per germline. V was cut by 1 base and J by 6 bases, with 7 bases left in between. CDR3 in DNA: TGTGCTAGTGGTTTGGGTACTACTAATTCACCCCTCCACTTT. Translating it yields CASGLGTTNSPLHF.

The chain joins TRBV5-1 to TRBJ2-7; D might be TRBD2 (6 bases). The CDR3 contains 15 residues. Germline lookup yields CDR1 SGHRS and CDR2 YFSETQ. Deletions cut 4 bases from V and 6 bases from J, with 20 bases between. The CDR3 region is CASSPGGTSRVEQYF. The CDR3 nucleotides are TGCGCCAGCAGCCCCGGCGGAACTAGCAGGGTCGAGCAGTACTTC.

The chain combines TRBV6-5 with TRBJ2-4; 10 nucleotides line up with TRBD1. Trimming removed 6 bases from V and 9 bases from J; junction bases left unmatched: 8. CDR1 is MNHEY, CDR2 SVGAGI, per germline. The CDR3 totals 14 residues. This chain's CDR3 is CASSRDRGGRIQYF. As DNA, the CDR3 is TGTGCCAGCAGCCGGGACAGGGGCGGGCGCATTCAGTACTTC.